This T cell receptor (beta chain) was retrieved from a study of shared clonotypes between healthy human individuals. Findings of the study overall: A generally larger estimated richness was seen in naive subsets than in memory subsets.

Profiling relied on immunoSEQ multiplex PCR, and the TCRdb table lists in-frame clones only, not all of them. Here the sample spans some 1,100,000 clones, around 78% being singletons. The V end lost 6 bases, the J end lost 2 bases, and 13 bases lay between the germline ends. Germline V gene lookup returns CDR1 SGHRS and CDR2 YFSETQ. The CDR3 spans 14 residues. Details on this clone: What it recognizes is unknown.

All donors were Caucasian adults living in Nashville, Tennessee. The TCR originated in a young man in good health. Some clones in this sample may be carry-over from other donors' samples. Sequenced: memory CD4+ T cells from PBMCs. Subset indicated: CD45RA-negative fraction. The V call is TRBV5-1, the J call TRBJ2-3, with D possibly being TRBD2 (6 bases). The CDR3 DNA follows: TGCGCCAGCATGAGGTTGGGACTCACAGATACGCAGTATTTT. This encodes CASMRLGLTDTQYF. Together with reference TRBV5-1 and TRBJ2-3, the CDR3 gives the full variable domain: KAGVTQTPRYLIKTRGQQVTLSCSPISGHRSVSWYQQTPGQGLQFLFEYFSETQRNKGNFPGRFSGRQFSNSRSEMNVSTLELGDSALYLCASMRLGLTDTQYFGPGTRLTVL.